The T cell receptor beta chain under discussion was sequenced for a study of early T cells in non-severe SARS-CoV-2 infection. TCRdb recomputed calls from the 5' RACE reads with MiXCR, one row per CDR3 protein. This table holds approximately 48,000 distinct CDR3 sequences, less than 7.5% found once. This clonotype was detected only a few times. The receptor was derived from an adult who was a healthcare worker with PCR-confirmed SARS-CoV-2 infection or an uninfected control (not recorded which). Source: whole blood, taken at baseline.

CDR3 region: CASSNNRFNQPQHF. The DNA of the CDR3 is TGTGCCAGCAGTAACAACAGGTTCAATCAGCCCCAGCATTTT. V is TRBV6-2 or TRBV6-3 and J is TRBJ1-5; TRBD1 is a possible D gene (5 bases). The germline V gene has CDR1 MNHEY and CDR2 SVGEGT. V lost 5 bases to trimming and J lost 3 bases, with 11 bases between them. CDR3 length: 14 amino acids.